This TCR beta chain originates from a study of blood T cell repertoires in COVID-19. Using immunoSEQ multiplex PCR, the repertoire was profiled, and TCRdb retains in-frame clones only, with some absent. The data contain roughly 250,000 clones, about four fifths of them seen just once; the ten biggest clones take up about 3.6%. Germline CDR1 reads KGHDR; CDR2 reads SFDVKD. Trimming removed 4 bases from V and 3 bases from J, with 14 bases in between. This CDR3 has 16 residues. Source material: PBMCs or T cells enriched from blood (not recorded which). The source is a middle-aged woman who had been exposed to COVID-19. This sequence joins TRBV24-1 and TRBJ2-2; weak D call: TRBD1 (5 bases). In DNA, the CDR3 is TGTGCCACCAGTGACGGATTGACAGAAGACACCGGGGAGCTGTTTTTT. Translated, it gives CATSDGLTEDTGELFF.